These 13 T cell receptor beta chains were sequenced from one sample in a study of CD8 T cells in Susac syndrome. Random hexamers were used to reverse transcribe 0.5 to 1 ug of RNA. MiXCR, applied by TCRdb to the immunoSEQ multiplex PCR reads, yields one record per CDR3 protein. The sample shows about 160,000 distinct CDR3 sequences, about 91% of them seen only once. Sequenced material: CD4+ T cells from PBMCs. The source of these receptors is a human donor in good health.

This CDR3 is CASSLPRTEAFF. The CDR3 DNA reads TGTGCCAGCAGCTTACCTAGAACTGAAGCTTTCTTT. The chain has TRBV7-8 and TRBJ1-1, with unresolved D. Germline lookup yields CDR1 SGHVS and CDR2 FQNEAQ. The CDR3 has 12 residues. V lost 2 bases and J lost 5, with 6 bases in between.

This clonotype came up once. The chain links TRBV6-2 or TRBV6-3 to TRBJ2-3, with TRBD2 matching over 10 bases. The CDR3 spans 16 residues. The V gene end was trimmed by 2 bases and the J gene end by 0 bases; junction bases not matched to a gene: 2. Germline V gene data show CDR1 as MNHEY and CDR2 as SVGEGT. Here the CDR3 DNA reads TGTGCCAGCAGTTACCCTAGCGGGGGAAGCACAGATACGCAGTATTTT. This sequence encodes CASSYPSGGSTDTQYF.

This chain joins TRBV28 and TRBJ2-7, with 7 positions matching TRBD1. Germline V gives CDR1 MDHEN, CDR2 SYDVKM. V lost 7 bases and J lost 2; bases outside the gene matches: 5. The CDR3 sequence is 13 residues long. The CDR3 nucleotides are TGTGCCAGCACCACGGGGACAGCCTACGAGCAGTACTTC. This sequence encodes CASTTGTAYEQYF.

The chain carries TRBV7-2 and TRBJ2-3; 7 bases line up with TRBD2. The CDR3 is made up of 17 amino acids. V was pared by 0 bases and J by 5 bases, with 11 bases of the junction left unmatched. The V gene's germline CDR1 is SGHTA and CDR2 FQGNSA. CDR3 in amino acids: CASSLAGVAGLRDTQYF. The CDR3, as DNA: TGTGCCAGCAGCTTAGCAGGGGTAGCGGGTCTACGAGATACGCAGTATTTT.

The chain combines TRBV7-2 with TRBJ2-3, with 8 bases fitting TRBD1. Per germline, CDR1 SGHTA and CDR2 FQGNSA. This CDR3 has 14 amino acids. V shed 5 bases, J shed 4 bases, and the junction held 5 bases outside the gene matches. The CDR3 sequence: CASSLIQGADTQYF. CDR3 bases: TGTGCCAGCAGCCTAATACAGGGGGCAGATACGCAGTATTTT.

The chain is built from TRBV28 and TRBJ1-1; the D is unclear. V was shortened by 6 bases and J by 7 bases, with 12 bases between the two germline ends. The germline CDR1 and CDR2 sequences are MDHEN and SYDVKM. This CDR3 has 12 amino acids. This CDR3 reads CASREAPLEAFF. CDR3 nucleotide sequence: TGTGCCAGCAGGGAGGCGCCACTTGAAGCTTTCTTT.

This chain uses TRBV6-1 with TRBJ2-2; 7 bases agree with TRBD1. This CDR3 spans 15 amino acids. Trimming took 6 bases from V and 6 from J; bases not matched to a gene: 10. Germline CDR1 is MNHNS and CDR2 is SASEGT. The CDR3 sequence is CASRPGQRRPGELFF. The CDR3 DNA sequence: TGTGCCAGCAGGCCGGGACAGAGACGACCCGGGGAGCTGTTTTTT.

CDR3 nucleotides: TGTGCCAGCAGCCCAGACTCGGGAAGGAGCTCCTACGAGCAGTACTTC. Protein product: CASSPDSGRSSYEQYF. The genes are TRBV3-1 and TRBJ2-7; the D gene is possibly TRBD2 (5 bases). CDR1 and CDR2 (germline): LGHDT, YNNKEL (reference sequence). This CDR3 comprises 16 residues. Trimming removed 4 bases from V and 0 bases from J, with 16 bases in between.

The chain has TRBV5-1 and TRBJ2-2; 9 bases align to TRBD1. Germline V lookup: CDR1 SGHRS, CDR2 YFSETQ. V gave up 5 bases and J gave up 7 bases; unmatched junction bases: 6. CDR3 length: 14 amino acids. The CDR3 spells CASRQGAFDGELFF. CDR3 DNA: TGCGCCAGCAGACAGGGGGCCTTCGACGGGGAGCTGTTTTTT.

Here the CDR3 DNA reads TGCGCCAGCAGCATAGGAGGGGGCACAGATACGCAGTATTTT. Translated: CASSIGGGTDTQYF. V gene TRBV5-1 combines with J gene TRBJ2-3; possible D gene TRBD2, 6 bases. The CDR3 consists of 14 residues. V lost 4 bases, J lost 1 base, and 10 bases lay in between. In germline, CDR1 is SGHRS, CDR2 YFSETQ.

The chain employs TRBV10-2 and TRBJ2-2; D is possibly TRBD1 (5 bases). The CDR3 contains 13 residues. The V end lost 7 bases, the J end lost 0 bases, and 6 bases lay between the germline ends. Looked up from germline, CDR1 is WSHSY and CDR2 is SAAADI. This chain's CDR3 is CASKGTNTGELFF. As DNA, the CDR3 is TGCGCCAGCAAGGGGACGAACACCGGGGAGCTGTTTTTT.

Here the CDR3 DNA reads TGTGCCAGCTCACGGGACCGAAACACAGATACGCAGTATTTT. Translation gives CASSRDRNTDTQYF. The genes are TRBV18 and TRBJ2-3; the D call may be TRBD1 or TRBD2 (5 bases each). V was trimmed by 4 bases and J by 2 bases, leaving 10 bases between them. Per germline, CDR1 KGHSH and CDR2 LQKENI. The CDR3 is made up of 14 amino acids. Drawing the rest from reference TRBV18 and TRBJ2-3, the complete variable domain is NAGVMQNPRHLVRRRGQEARLRCSPMKGHSHVYWYRQLPEEGLKFMVYLQKENIIDESGMPKERFSAEFPKEGPSILRIQQVVRGDSAAYFCASSRDRNTDTQYFGPGTRLTVL.

The rearrangement uses TRBV20-1 and TRBJ2-2, with D perhaps TRBD1 (6 bases). V shed 3 bases and J shed 3 bases, with 14 bases lying between them. This CDR3 region has 15 residues. Germline CDR1 and CDR2: DFQATT and SNEGSKA (reference sequence). CDR3 sequence reads: CSASKDSPHTGELFF. The DNA of the CDR3 is TGCAGTGCTAGCAAGGACAGTCCCCACACCGGGGAGCTGTTTTTT.